These 14 T cell receptor beta chains were sequenced from one sample in a study of T cell responses to AZD1222 COVID-19 vaccine. Assay: immunoSEQ multiplex PCR; the TCRdb copy retains only in-frame clones and omits some. The table records some 96,000 clones, about nine tenths of them present only once. This sample comprised peripheral blood, obtained on day 0 of AZD1222 vaccination. The origin of the receptors is an adult in good health.

The chain combines TRBV4-2 with TRBJ1-2; D is unresolved. Germline loops: CDR1 LGHNA, CDR2 YNFKEQ. The V and J ends lost 3 bases and 4 bases respectively, with 15 bases between them. This CDR3 comprises 15 residues. The CDR3 loop is CASSHRSNAPYGYTF. The DNA of the CDR3 is TGTGCCAGCAGCCACAGGTCGAACGCTCCCTATGGCTACACCTTC.

The chain couples TRBV19 to TRBJ2-2; D not resolved. Trimming took off 5 bases at V and 2 bases at J, with 12 bases between the two ends. Germline CDR1 and CDR2: LNHDA and SQIVND (reference sequence). CDR3 length: 15 residues. CDR3 nucleotide sequence: TGTGCCAGTAGTCCCCTAATGGGAAACACCGGGGAGCTGTTTTTT. Translation: CASSPLMGNTGELFF.

The chain employs TRBV30 and TRBJ1-3; the D gene is possibly TRBD1 (5 bases). From germline, CDR1 is GTSNPN and CDR2 SVGIG (reference sequence). The V gene lost 5 bases and the J gene lost 3 bases, with 14 bases spanning the gap. This CDR3 region has 14 residues. In DNA, the CDR3 is TGTGCCTGGGAAGCCGGGACTTTTGGAAACACCATATATTTT. Its protein product is CAWEAGTFGNTIYF.

The V and J genes are TRBV19 and TRBJ2-5; the D call may be TRBD1 or TRBD2 (5 bases each). Germline CDR1 is LNHDA and CDR2 is SQIVND (reference sequence). The V and J ends lost 3 bases and 10 bases respectively, with 18 bases between them. The length of the CDR3 is 14 residues. CDR3 loop: CASSIRGPREGQYF. The CDR3 region has the DNA TGTGCCAGTAGTATTAGGGGTCCACGTGAGGGCCAGTACTTC. Complete variable domain (other parts from reference TRBV19 and TRBJ2-5): DGGITQSPKYLFRKEGQNVTLSCEQNLNHDAMYWYRQDPGQGLRLIYYSQIVNDFQKGDIAEGYSVSREKKESFPLTVTSAQKNPTAFYLCASSIRGPREGQYFGPGTRLLVL.

The rearrangement uses TRBV3-1 (or the pseudogene TRBV3-2) and TRBJ1-6; 9 bases line up with TRBD1. Losses at the gene ends were 0 bases for V and 8 bases for J; bases not matched to a gene: 8. The germline V gene has CDR1 LGHDT and CDR2 YNNKEL (reference sequence). The CDR3 is 17 amino acids. The chain's CDR3 is CASSQDLADRGHSPLHF. DNA of the CDR3: TGTGCCAGCAGCCAAGATTTGGCGGACAGGGGTCATTCACCCCTCCACTTT.

V and J are TRBV12-3 or TRBV12-4 and TRBJ2-5; no clear D gene. CDR3 length: 12 residues. V was pared by 1 base and J by 5 bases, with 5 bases between. In DNA, the CDR3 is TGTGCCAGCAGTTTAGTCGCCGAGACCCAGTACTTC. Translating gives CASSLVAETQYF.

The chain joins TRBV9 to TRBJ2-2; D uncertain. The CDR3 has 14 amino acids. Germline values: CDR1 SGDLS, CDR2 YYNGEE. V was clipped by 3 bases and J by 2 bases, with 8 bases between them. The CDR3 nucleotides are TGTGCCAGCAGCGAAGGTACTAACACCGGGGAGCTGTTTTTT. This translates into CASSEGTNTGELFF.

The chain recombines TRBV6-1 with TRBJ1-5; D is uncertain. Germline lookup yields CDR1 MNHNS and CDR2 SASEGT. The CDR3 has 14 residues. V was cut by 2 bases and J by 5 bases, with 10 bases left in between. CDR3 bases: TGTGCCAGCAGTGAAAGTGGAGCAGATCAGCCCCAGCATTTT. Translated: CASSESGADQPQHF.

A single count supports this clone. The chain recombines TRBV11-2 with TRBJ1-1; D possibly corresponds to TRBD1 (5 bases). The CDR3 length is 11 residues. Per the germline V gene, CDR1 is SGHAT and CDR2 is FQNNGV. V was shortened by 5 bases and J by 8 bases, with 9 bases between the two germline ends. The CDR3 here is CASSAYREAFF. Written as DNA, the CDR3 is TGTGCCAGCAGCGCCTACAGGGAAGCTTTCTTT. Based on the CDR3 plus reference TRBV11-2 and TRBJ1-1, the full variable domain is EAGVAQSPRYKIIEKRQSVAFWCNPISGHATLYWYQQILGQGPKLLIQFQNNGVVDDSQLPKDRFSAERLKGVDSTLKIQPAKLEDSAVYLCASSAYREAFFGQGTRLTVV.

This chain connects TRBV5-4 to TRBJ1-1, with D possibly TRBD1 on 5 matching bases. The CDR3 spans 12 residues. Trimming took off 8 bases at V and 3 bases at J, with 11 bases between the two ends. The germline gives CDR1 SGHNT, CDR2 YYREEE (reference sequence). The CDR3 sequence: CASQGEDTEAFF. DNA for the CDR3: TGTGCCAGTCAGGGAGAGGACACTGAAGCTTTCTTT.

The chain combines TRBV19 with TRBJ1-3, with D tentatively TRBD1 (6 bases). Germline V gives CDR1 LNHDA, CDR2 SQIVND (reference sequence). Trimming shortened V by 3 bases and J by 0 bases, and 12 bases separated the two germline ends. The CDR3 is made up of 16 amino acids. CDR3 amino acids: CASSIIGQYSGNTIYF. The CDR3 DNA follows: TGTGCCAGTAGTATTATTGGACAGTACTCTGGAAACACCATATATTTT. Filled out from reference TRBV19 and TRBJ1-3, the complete variable domain reads DGGITQSPKYLFRKEGQNVTLSCEQNLNHDAMYWYRQDPGQGLRLIYYSQIVNDFQKGDIAEGYSVSREKKESFPLTVTSAQKNPTAFYLCASSIIGQYSGNTIYFGEGSWLTVV.

The chain links TRBV7-3 to TRBJ2-4; 10 nucleotides line up with TRBD1. This CDR3 comprises 15 residues. Germline V gene data show CDR1 as SGHTA and CDR2 as FQGTGA. The ends lost 5 bases at V and 15 bases at J; junction bases unmatched: 16. CDR3 sequence reads: CASSLGTGTGALRYF. Here the CDR3 DNA reads TGTGCCAGCAGCCTGGGAACCGGGACAGGGGCTCTTCGGTACTTC. Using reference TRBV7-3 and TRBJ2-4 for the parts outside the CDR3, the full variable domain is GAGVSQTPSNKVTEKGKYVELRCDPISGHTALYWYRQSLGQGPEFLIYFQGTGAADDSGLPNDRFFAVRPEGSVSTLKIQRTERGDSAVYLCASSLGTGTGALRYFGAGTRLSVL.

V and J are TRBV12-5 and TRBJ1-5; no firm D call. Germline CDR1 is LGHNT and CDR2 is FRNRAP. Trimming shortened V by 0 bases and J by 1 base, and 13 bases separated the two germline ends. The CDR3 totals 17 residues. The CDR3, as DNA: TGTGCTAGTGGTTTGGTAGGGTGGGATTCGAGCAATCAGCCCCAGCATTTT. Its translation: CASGLVGWDSSNQPQHF. The full variable domain, with the rest looked up from reference TRBV12-5 and TRBJ1-5, is DARVTQTPRHKVTEMGQEVTMRCQPILGHNTVFWYRQTMMQGLELLAYFRNRAPLDDSGMPKDRFSAEMPDATLATLKIQPSEPRDSAVYFCASGLVGWDSSNQPQHFGDGTRLSIL.

The V call is TRBV3-1 (or the pseudogene TRBV3-2), the J call TRBJ2-5; TRBD2 aligns across 12 bases. With V trimmed by 0 bases and J by 2 bases, 7 bases remained unmatched. The CDR3 extends over 18 amino acids. Germline V gene sequence: CDR1 LGHDT, CDR2 YNNKEL (reference sequence). Here the CDR3 reads CASSQEVPSGRDQETQYF. The CDR3 DNA is TGTGCCAGCAGCCAAGAGGTTCCTAGCGGGAGGGATCAAGAGACCCAGTACTTC.